Each of the 9 T cell receptor beta chains below was sequenced from the same sample in a study of response to subunit inactivated influenza vaccine. A single record per CDR3 protein comes from TCRdb applying MiXCR to the RT-PCR reads. The sample contains 650,000 to 850,000 distinct CDR3 sequences, approximately 15% of which appear only once. The starting material was PBMCs from blood, obtained 14 to 15 days before vaccination. These receptors were obtained from a man aged 50 or older who received an inactivated influenza vaccine.

The count of this clonotype is one. The V gene is TRBV20-1, the J gene TRBJ2-4, with D uncertain. Deletions cut 5 bases from V and 5 bases from J, with 7 bases between. This CDR3 comprises 11 residues. Germline V gene sequence: CDR1 DFQATT, CDR2 SNEGSKA (reference sequence). The CDR3 bases are TGCAGTGCTTGGTACCAAAACATTCAGTACTTC. Encoded protein: CSAWYQNIQYF.

This clonotype was recorded at least ten times. The CDR3 sequence is CASSPGLVSSYNEQFF. The DNA for the CDR3 is TGTGCCAGCAGTCCTGGACTGGTCAGCTCCTACAATGAGCAGTTCTTC. The chain recombines TRBV6-1 with TRBJ2-1, with a possible D match to TRBD2 (5 bases). Germline V gene data show CDR1 as MNHNS and CDR2 as SASEGT. The CDR3 is 16 residues long. V dropped 5 bases and J dropped 0 bases, with 14 bases sitting between them.

This clonotype was seen only a few times. CDR3 in amino acids: CASSEYLENSPLHF. The CDR3 bases are TGTGCCAGCAGTGAATACTTGGAAAATTCACCCCTCCACTTT. This chain connects TRBV25-1 to TRBJ1-6; no definite D call. This CDR3 is built from 14 residues. Germline V gives CDR1 MGHDK, CDR2 SYGVNS. Trimming pared 0 bases from V and 7 bases from J, leaving 7 bases between.

This clonotype was detected ten times or more. The chain recombines TRBV7-3 with TRBJ2-1; no definite D call. V was cut by 1 base and J by 3 bases, with 13 bases left in between. Germline V gene data show CDR1 as SGHTA and CDR2 as FQGTGA. This CDR3 comprises 16 residues. CDR3 coding DNA: TGTGCCAGCAGCTTAAATCCAGCGATGGTCTACAATGAGCAGTTCTTC. Translation gives CASSLNPAMVYNEQFF. The complete variable domain, with remaining parts taken from reference TRBV7-3 and TRBJ2-1, reads GAGVSQTPSNKVTEKGKYVELRCDPISGHTALYWYRQSLGQGPEFLIYFQGTGAADDSGLPNDRFFAVRPEGSVSTLKIQRTERGDSAVYLCASSLNPAMVYNEQFFGPGTRLTVL.

The chain uses TRBV12-3 or TRBV12-4 and TRBJ2-7, with 9 bases that match TRBD2. V trimming: 1 base; J trimming: 6 bases; junction bases outside the gene matches: 10. The CDR3 loop spans 16 amino acids. CDR3 coding DNA: TGTGCCAGCAGTTTAGTGGTAGCGGGGGAACGGGGCGAGCAGTACTTC. Translated, it gives CASSLVVAGERGEQYF.

This clonotype was seen a few times. The V gene is TRBV28, the J gene TRBJ2-1; 7 nucleotides agree with TRBD2. The V and J ends lost 1 base and 9 bases, in that order; junction bases with no gene match: 9. The CDR3 runs to 15 residues. Germline CDR1 is MDHEN and CDR2 is SYDVKM. CDR3 loop: CASSLYEGGRGEQFF. CDR3 coding DNA: TGTGCCAGCAGTTTATATGAGGGAGGGAGGGGTGAGCAGTTCTTC. Full variable domain (rest looked up from reference TRBV28 and TRBJ2-1): DVKVTQSSRYLVKRTGEKVFLECVQDMDHENMFWYRQDPGLGLRLIYFSYDVKMKEKGDIPEGYSVSREKKERFSLILESASTNQTSMYLCASSLYEGGRGEQFFGPGTRLTVL.

A few counts support this clonotype. CDR3 nucleotide sequence: TGTGCCATCAGGAGAATGCAGAGCTCTGGAAACACCATATATTTT. Amino acids: CAIRRMQSSGNTIYF. V usage is TRBV10-3 and J usage is TRBJ1-3; D gene ambiguous. The CDR3 covers 15 residues. Trimming shortened V by 6 bases and J by 0 bases, and 12 bases separated the two germline ends. The germline CDR1 and CDR2 sequences are ENHRY and SYGVKD.

This chain connects TRBV9 to TRBJ2-5; 10 positions agree with TRBD2. Germline assignment: CDR1 SGDLS and CDR2 YYNGEE. This CDR3 spans 16 amino acids. V shed 4 bases, J shed 2 bases, and the junction held 8 bases outside the gene matches. The CDR3 coding sequence is TGTGCCAGCAGCCTAGGGACTAGCGCGGGTCAAGAGACCCAGTACTTC. It translates to CASSLGTSAGQETQYF.

V usage is TRBV4-1 and J usage is TRBJ2-6; D possibly uses TRBD1 or TRBD2 (5 bases each). Trimming pared 4 bases from V and 0 bases from J, leaving 19 bases between. Germline CDR1 reads MGHRA; CDR2 reads YSYEKL. This CDR3 is built from 19 residues. The CDR3 sequence: CASSREERGVSSGANVLTF. CDR3 bases: TGCGCCAGCAGCCGCGAAGAGAGGGGCGTAAGCTCTGGGGCCAACGTCCTGACTTTC.